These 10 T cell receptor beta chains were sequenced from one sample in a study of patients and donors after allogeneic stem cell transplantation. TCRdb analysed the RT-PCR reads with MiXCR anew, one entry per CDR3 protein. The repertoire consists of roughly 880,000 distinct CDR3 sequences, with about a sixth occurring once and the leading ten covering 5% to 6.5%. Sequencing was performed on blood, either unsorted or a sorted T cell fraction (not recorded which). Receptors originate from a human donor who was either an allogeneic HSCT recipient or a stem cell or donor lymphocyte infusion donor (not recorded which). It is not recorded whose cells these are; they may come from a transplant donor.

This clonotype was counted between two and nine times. CDR3 nucleotide sequence: TGCAGCGTTGAAAGGTCTAAGGGAGAGACCCAGTACTTC. Amino acids: CSVERSKGETQYF. The chain combines TRBV29-1 with TRBJ2-5, with D unresolved. CDR1 is SQVTM, CDR2 ANQGSEA, per germline. V gave up 2 bases and J gave up 4 bases, with 11 bases separating them. The CDR3 is made up of 13 amino acids.

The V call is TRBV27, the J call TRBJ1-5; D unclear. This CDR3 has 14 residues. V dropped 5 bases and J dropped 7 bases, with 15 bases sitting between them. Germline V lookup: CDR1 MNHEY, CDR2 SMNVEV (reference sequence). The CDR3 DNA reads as TGTGCCAGCAGTCCGCGGCGGTTCGGGCAGCCCCAGCATTTT. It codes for CASSPRRFGQPQHF.

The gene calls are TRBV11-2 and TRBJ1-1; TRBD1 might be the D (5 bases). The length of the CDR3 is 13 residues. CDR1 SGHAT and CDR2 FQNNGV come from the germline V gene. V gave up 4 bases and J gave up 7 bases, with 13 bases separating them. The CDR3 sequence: CASSSQGLGEAFF. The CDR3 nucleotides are TGTGCCAGCAGCTCCCAGGGCCTAGGTGAAGCTTTCTTT.

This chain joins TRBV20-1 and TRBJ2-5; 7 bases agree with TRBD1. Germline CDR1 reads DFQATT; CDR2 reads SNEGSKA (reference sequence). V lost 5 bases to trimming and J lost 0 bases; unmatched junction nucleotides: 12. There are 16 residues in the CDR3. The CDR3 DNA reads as TGCAGTGCTCGGACCTTTAGGGACAGACACCAAGAGACCCAGTACTTC. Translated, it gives CSARTFRDRHQETQYF.

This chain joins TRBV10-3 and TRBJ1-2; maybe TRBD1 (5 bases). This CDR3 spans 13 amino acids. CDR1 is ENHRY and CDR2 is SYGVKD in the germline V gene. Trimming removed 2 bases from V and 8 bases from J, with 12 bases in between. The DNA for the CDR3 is TGTGCCATCAGTGAGGTAGTGAAGGGGGGCTACACCTTC. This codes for CAISEVVKGGYTF.

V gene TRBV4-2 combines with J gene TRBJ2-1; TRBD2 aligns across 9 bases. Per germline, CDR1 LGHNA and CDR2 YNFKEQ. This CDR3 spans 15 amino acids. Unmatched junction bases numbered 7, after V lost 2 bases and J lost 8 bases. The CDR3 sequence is CASSQRSGSRDEQFF. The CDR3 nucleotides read TGTGCCAGCAGCCAACGTAGCGGGAGTAGGGATGAGCAGTTCTTC.

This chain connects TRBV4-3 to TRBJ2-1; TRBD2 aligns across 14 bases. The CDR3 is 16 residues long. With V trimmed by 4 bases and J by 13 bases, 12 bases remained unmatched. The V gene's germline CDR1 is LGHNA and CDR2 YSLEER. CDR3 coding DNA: TGCGCCAGCAGCCTTCGGGACAGACTAGCGGGGGGGAAACAGTTCTTC. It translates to CASSLRDRLAGGKQFF.

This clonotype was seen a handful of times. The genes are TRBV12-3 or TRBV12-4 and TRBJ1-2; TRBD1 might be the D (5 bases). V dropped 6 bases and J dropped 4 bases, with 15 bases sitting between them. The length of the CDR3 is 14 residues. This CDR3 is CASSLRGLSYGYTF. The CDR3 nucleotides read TGTGCCAGCAGCCTCCGGGGCCTGTCCTATGGCTACACCTTC.

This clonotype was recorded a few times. The CDR3 nucleotides read TGCAGTGCTAGAGTGGGAGGGAGGGGGCCCATGAACACTGAAGCTTTCTTT. Protein sequence: CSARVGGRGPMNTEAFF. The chain combines TRBV20-1 with TRBJ1-1; TRBD1 agrees at 7 bases. The length of the CDR3 is 17 residues. Looked up from germline, CDR1 is DFQATT and CDR2 is SNEGSKA (reference sequence). The ends lost 1 base at V and 0 bases at J; junction bases unmatched: 11.

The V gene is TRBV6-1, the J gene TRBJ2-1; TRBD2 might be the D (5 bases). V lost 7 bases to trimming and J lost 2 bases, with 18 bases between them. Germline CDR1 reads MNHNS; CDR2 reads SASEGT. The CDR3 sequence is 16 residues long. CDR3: CASTEGPGRPYNEQFF. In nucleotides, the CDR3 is TGTGCCAGCACCGAAGGCCCGGGAAGGCCCTACAATGAGCAGTTCTTC.